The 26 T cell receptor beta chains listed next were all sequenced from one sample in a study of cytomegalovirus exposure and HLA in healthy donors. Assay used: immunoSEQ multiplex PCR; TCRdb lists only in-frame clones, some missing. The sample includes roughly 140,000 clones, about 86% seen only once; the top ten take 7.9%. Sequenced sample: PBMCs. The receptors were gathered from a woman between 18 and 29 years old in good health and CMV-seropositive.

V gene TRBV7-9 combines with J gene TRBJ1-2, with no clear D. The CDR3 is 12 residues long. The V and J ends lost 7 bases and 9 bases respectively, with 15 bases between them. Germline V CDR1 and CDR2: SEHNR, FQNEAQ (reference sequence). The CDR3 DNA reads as TGTGCCAGCACCCCGTACGGGGTGAGCTACACCTTC. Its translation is CASTPYGVSYTF.

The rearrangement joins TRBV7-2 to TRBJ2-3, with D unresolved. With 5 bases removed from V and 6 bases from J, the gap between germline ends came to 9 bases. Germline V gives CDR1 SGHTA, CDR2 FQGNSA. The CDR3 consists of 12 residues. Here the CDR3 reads CASSLRSDTQYF. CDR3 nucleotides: TGTGCCAGCAGCCTGAGAAGTGATACGCAGTATTTT.

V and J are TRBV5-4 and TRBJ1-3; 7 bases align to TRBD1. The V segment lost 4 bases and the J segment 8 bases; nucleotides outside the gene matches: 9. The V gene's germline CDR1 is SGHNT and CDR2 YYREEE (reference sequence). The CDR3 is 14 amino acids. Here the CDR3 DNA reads TGTGCCAGCAGCCGAACAGGGGAGGCATACACCATATATTTT. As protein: CASSRTGEAYTIYF.

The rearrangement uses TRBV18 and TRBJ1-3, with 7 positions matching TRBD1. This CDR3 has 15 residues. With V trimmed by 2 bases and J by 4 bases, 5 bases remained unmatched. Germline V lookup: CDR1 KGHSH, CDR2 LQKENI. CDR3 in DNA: TGTGCCAGCTCACCAGGGCAGGGGGTCGGAAACACCATATATTTT. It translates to CASSPGQGVGNTIYF.

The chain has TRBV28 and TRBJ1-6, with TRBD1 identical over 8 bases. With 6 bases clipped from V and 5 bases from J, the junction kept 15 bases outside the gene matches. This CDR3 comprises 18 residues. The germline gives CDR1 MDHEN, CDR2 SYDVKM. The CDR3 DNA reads TGTGCCAGCAGAAAGGGACGGACAGGGACGATTAATAATTCACCCCTCCACTTT. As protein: CASRKGRTGTINNSPLHF.

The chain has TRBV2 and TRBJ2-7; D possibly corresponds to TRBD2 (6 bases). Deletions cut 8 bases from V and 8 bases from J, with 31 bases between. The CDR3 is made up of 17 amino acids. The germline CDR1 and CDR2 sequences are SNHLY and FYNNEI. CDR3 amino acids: CASGGRLRLGFVLQQYF. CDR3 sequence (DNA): TGTGCCAGCGGAGGGCGCCTAAGGTTAGGGTTCGTTCTTCAGCAGTACTTC.

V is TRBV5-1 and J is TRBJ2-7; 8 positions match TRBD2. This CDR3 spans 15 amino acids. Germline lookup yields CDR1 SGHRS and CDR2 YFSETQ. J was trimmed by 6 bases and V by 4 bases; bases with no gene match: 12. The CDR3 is CASSRELAVGGEQYF. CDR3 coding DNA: TGCGCCAGCAGCCGTGAACTAGCGGTGGGGGGCGAGCAGTACTTC.

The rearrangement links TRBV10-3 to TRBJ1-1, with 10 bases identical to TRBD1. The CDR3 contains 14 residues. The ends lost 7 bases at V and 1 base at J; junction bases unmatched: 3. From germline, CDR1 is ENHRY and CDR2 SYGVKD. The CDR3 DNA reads TGTGCCATCAAGCGGACAGGGGGGAACACTGAAGCTTTCTTT. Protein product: CAIKRTGGNTEAFF.

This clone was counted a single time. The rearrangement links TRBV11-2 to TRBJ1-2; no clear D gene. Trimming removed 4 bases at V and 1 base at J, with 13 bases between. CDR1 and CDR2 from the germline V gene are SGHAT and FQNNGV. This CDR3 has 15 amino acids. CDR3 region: CASSSYTVLNYGYTF. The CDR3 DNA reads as TGTGCCAGCAGCTCTTATACTGTCCTTAACTATGGCTACACCTTC.

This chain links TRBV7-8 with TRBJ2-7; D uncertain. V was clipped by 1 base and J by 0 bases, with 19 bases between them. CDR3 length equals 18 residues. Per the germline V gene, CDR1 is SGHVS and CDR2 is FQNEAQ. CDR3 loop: CASSLEAPSATSSYEQYF. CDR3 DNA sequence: TGTGCCAGCAGCTTAGAGGCCCCAAGCGCGACCAGCTCCTACGAGCAGTACTTC.

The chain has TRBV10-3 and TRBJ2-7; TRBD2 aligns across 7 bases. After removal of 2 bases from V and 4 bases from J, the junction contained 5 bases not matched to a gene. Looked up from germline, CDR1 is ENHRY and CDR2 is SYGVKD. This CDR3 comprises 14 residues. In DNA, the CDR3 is TGTGCCATCAGTGAGCCAGCGGGGCCATACGAGCAGTACTTC. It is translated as CAISEPAGPYEQYF.

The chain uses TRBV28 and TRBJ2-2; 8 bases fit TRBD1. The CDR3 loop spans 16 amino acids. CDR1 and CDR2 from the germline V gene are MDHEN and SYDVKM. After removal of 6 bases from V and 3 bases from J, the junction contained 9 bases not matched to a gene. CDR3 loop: CASSPDRGSDTGELFF. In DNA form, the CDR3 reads TGTGCCAGCAGCCCCGACAGGGGTTCGGACACCGGGGAGCTGTTTTTT.

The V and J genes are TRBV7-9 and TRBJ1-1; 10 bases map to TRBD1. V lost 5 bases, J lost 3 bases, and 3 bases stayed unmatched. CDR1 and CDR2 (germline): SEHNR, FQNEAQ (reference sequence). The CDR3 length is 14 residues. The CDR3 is CASSDRGPDTEAFF. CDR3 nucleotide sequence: TGTGCCAGCAGCGACAGGGGGCCTGACACTGAAGCTTTCTTT. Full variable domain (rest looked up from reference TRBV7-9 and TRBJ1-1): DTGVSQNPRHKITKRGQNVTFRCDPISEHNRLYWYRQTLGQGPEFLTYFQNEAQLEKSRLLSDRFSAERPKGSFSTLEIQRTEQGDSAMYLCASSDRGPDTEAFFGQGTRLTVV.

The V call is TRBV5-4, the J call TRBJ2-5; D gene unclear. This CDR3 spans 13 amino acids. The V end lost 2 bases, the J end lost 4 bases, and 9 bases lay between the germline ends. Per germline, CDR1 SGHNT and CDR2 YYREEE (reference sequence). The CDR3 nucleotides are TGTGCCAGCAGCTTTGCGGCTGGAGAGACCCAGTACTTC. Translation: CASSFAAGETQYF. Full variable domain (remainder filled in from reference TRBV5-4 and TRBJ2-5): ETGVTQSPTHLIKTRGQQVTLRCSSQSGHNTVSWYQQALGQGPQFIFQYYREEENGRGNFPPRFSGLQFPNYSSELNVNALELDDSALYLCASSFAAGETQYFGPGTRLLVL.

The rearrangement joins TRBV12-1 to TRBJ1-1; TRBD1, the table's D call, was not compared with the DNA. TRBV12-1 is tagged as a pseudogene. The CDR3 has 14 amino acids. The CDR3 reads CASSFHSTGTEAFF. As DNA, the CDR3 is TGTGCCAGCAGCTTTCATTCCACAGGTACTGAAGCTTTCTTT.

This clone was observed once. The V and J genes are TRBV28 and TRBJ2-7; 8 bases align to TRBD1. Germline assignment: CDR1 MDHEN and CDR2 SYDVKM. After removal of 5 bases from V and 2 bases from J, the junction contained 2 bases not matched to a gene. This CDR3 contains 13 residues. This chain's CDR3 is CASSRQGTYEQYF. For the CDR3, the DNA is TGTGCCAGCAGTCGACAGGGGACCTACGAGCAGTACTTC.

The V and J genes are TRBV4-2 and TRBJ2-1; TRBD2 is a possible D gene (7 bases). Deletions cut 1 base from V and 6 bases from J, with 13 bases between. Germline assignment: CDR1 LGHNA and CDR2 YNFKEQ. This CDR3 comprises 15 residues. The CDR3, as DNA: TGTGCCAGCAGCCAAGTGGGGGGGGCAGCCAATGAGCAGTTCTTC. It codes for CASSQVGGAANEQFF.

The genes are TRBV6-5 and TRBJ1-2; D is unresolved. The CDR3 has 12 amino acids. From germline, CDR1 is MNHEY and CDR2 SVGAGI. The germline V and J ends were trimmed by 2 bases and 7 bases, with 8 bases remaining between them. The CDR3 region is CASSYEYGGYTF. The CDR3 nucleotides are TGTGCCAGCAGTTACGAGTACGGTGGCTACACCTTC.

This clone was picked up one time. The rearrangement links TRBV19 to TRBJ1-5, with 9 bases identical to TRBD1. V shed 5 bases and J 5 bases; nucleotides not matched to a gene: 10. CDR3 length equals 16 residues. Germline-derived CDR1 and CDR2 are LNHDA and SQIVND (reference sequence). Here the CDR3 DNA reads TGTGCCAGTAGTTGGTCCGGGACAGGGAAGGATCAGCCCCAGCATTTT. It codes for CASSWSGTGKDQPQHF. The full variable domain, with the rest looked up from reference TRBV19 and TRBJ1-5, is DGGITQSPKYLFRKEGQNVTLSCEQNLNHDAMYWYRQDPGQGLRLIYYSQIVNDFQKGDIAEGYSVSREKKESFPLTVTSAQKNPTAFYLCASSWSGTGKDQPQHFGDGTRLSIL.

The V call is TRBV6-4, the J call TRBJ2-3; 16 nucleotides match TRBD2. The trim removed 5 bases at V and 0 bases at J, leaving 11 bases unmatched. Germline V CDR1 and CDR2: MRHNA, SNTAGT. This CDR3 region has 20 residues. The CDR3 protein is CASSPGTSGRAPSSTDTQYF. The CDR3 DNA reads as TGTGCCAGCAGTCCTGGGACTAGCGGGAGGGCCCCTTCTAGCACAGATACGCAGTATTTT.

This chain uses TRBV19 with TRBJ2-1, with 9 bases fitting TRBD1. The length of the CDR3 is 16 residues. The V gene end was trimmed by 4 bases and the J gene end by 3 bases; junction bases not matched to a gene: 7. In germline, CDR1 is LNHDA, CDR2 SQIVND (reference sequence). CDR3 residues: CASSTAGQGVYNEQFF. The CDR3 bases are TGTGCCAGTAGTACAGCGGGACAGGGAGTCTACAATGAGCAGTTCTTC.

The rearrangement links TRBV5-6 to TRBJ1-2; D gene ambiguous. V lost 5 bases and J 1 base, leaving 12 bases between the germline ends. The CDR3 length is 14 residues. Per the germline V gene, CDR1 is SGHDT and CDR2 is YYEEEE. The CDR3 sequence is CASRLVTDNYGYTF. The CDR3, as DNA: TGTGCCAGCAGACTAGTGACGGATAACTATGGCTACACCTTC.

The CDR3 sequence: CASSTTGYSNQPQHF. CDR3 nucleotides: TGTGCCAGCAGCACGACAGGTTATAGCAATCAGCCCCAGCATTTT. The J gene is TRBJ1-5, the V gene TRBV6-1; perhaps TRBD1 as D (6 bases). The V gene's germline CDR1 is MNHNS and CDR2 SASEGT. The CDR3 sequence is 15 residues long. The V and J ends lost 6 bases and 0 bases respectively, with 12 bases between them.

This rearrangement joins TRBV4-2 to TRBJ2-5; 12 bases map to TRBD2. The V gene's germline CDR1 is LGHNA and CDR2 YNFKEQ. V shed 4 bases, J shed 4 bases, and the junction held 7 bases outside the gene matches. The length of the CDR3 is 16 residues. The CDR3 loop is CASSPGGTSGPETQYF. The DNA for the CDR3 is TGTGCCAGCAGCCCGGGGGGGACTAGCGGGCCAGAGACCCAGTACTTC.

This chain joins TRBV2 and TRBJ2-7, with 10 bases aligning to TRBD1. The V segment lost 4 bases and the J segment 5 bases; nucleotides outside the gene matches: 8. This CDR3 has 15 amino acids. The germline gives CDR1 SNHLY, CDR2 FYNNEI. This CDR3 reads CASSVRDRGVHEQYF. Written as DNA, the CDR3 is TGTGCCAGCAGTGTCAGGGACAGGGGTGTCCACGAGCAGTACTTC.

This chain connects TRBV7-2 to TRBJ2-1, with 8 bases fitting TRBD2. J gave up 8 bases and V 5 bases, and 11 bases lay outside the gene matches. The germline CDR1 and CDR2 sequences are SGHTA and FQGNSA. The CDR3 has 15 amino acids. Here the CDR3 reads CASSQVGRAVYEQFF. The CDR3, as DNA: TGTGCCAGCAGCCAGGTCGGGAGGGCCGTCTATGAGCAGTTCTTC. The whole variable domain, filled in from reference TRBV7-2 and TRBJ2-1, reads GAGVSQSPSNKVTEKGKDVELRCDPISGHTALYWYRQSLGQGLEFLIYFQGNSAPDKSGLPSDRFSAERTGGSVSTLTIQRTQQEDSAVYLCASSQVGRAVYEQFFGPGTRLTVL.